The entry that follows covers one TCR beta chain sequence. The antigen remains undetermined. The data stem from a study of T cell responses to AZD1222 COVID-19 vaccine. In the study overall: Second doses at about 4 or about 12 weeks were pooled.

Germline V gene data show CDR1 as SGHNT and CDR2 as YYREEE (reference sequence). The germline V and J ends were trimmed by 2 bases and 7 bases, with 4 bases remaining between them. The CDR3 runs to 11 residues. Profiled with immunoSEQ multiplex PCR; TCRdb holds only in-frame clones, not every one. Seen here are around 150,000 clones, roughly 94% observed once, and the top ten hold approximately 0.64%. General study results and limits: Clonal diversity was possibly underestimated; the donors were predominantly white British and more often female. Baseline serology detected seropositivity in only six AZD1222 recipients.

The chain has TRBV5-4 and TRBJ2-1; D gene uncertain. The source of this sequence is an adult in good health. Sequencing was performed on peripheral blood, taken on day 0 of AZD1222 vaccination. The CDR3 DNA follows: TGTGCCAGCAGCTTAGAAAATGAGCAGTTCTTC. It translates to CASSLENEQFF.